What follows are 11 T cell receptor beta chains derived from one specimen sequenced in a study of blood T cell repertoires in COVID-19. Assay used: immunoSEQ multiplex PCR; TCRdb lists only in-frame clones, some missing. Here the sample spans roughly 170,000 clones, almost 80% being singletons. Material: peripheral blood. These receptors all stem from a woman in her seventies with acute or convalescent COVID-19.

There are a few counts of this clone. The chain recombines TRBV19 with TRBJ1-3; D gene unclear. The CDR3 sequence is 16 residues long. Deletions cut 8 bases from V and 0 bases from J, with 17 bases between. CDR1 and CDR2 (germline): LNHDA, SQIVND (reference sequence). The CDR3 loop is CASAPDKGGSGNTIYF. The DNA for the CDR3 is TGTGCCAGTGCCCCGGATAAAGGAGGCTCTGGAAACACCATATATTTT.

This clone was recorded only once. This chain joins TRBV19 and TRBJ2-7; 7 nucleotides match TRBD1. With 3 bases clipped from V and 3 bases from J, the junction kept 5 bases outside the gene matches. The CDR3 has 14 residues. Germline V gene data show CDR1 as LNHDA and CDR2 as SQIVND (reference sequence). CDR3 DNA: TGTGCCAGTAGTATTCGACGACAGGGCTACGAGCAGTACTTC. Its translation is CASSIRRQGYEQYF.

Note on this clone: Other nucleotide sequences from this sample produce the same CDR3. The rearrangement joins TRBV29-1 to TRBJ1-3; D ambiguous. The CDR3 length is 12 residues. Trimming stripped 6 bases from V and 0 bases from J, with 6 bases between. From germline, CDR1 is SQVTM and CDR2 ANQGSEA. The CDR3 here is CSVRGSGNTIYF. The CDR3 region has the DNA TGCAGCGTCCGGGGCTCTGGAAACACCATATATTTT.

The genes are TRBV6-5 and TRBJ2-3; 10 bases align to TRBD2. CDR1 is MNHEY, CDR2 SVGAGI, per germline. CDR3 length equals 16 residues. The ends lost 4 bases at V and 5 bases at J; junction bases unmatched: 9. In DNA form, the CDR3 reads TGTGCCAGCAGTTCCACTAGCGGGATCATGGTAGATACGCAGTATTTT. Residues: CASSSTSGIMVDTQYF.

The V gene is TRBV7-2, the J gene TRBJ2-1, with TRBD2 as a possible D gene (5 bases). Germline CDR1 is SGHTA and CDR2 is FQGNSA. The CDR3 runs to 14 residues. Trimming shortened V by 2 bases and J by 3 bases, and 8 bases separated the two germline ends. The CDR3 DNA sequence: TGTGCCAGCAGCTTATACGGGATCTACAATGAGCAGTTCTTC. Its protein is CASSLYGIYNEQFF.

This chain joins TRBV3-1 (or the pseudogene TRBV3-2) and TRBJ2-3; D might be TRBD1 (7 bases). Germline V gene sequence: CDR1 LGHDT, CDR2 YNNKEL (reference sequence). This CDR3 is built from 16 residues. Trimming took 5 bases from V and 2 from J, leaving 17 bases between them. The CDR3 sequence is CASSAGWTGDTDTQYF. Here the CDR3 DNA reads TGTGCCAGCAGCGCGGGGTGGACAGGAGACACAGATACGCAGTATTTT.

This sequence joins TRBV9 and TRBJ1-1; the D is unclear. The V end lost 0 bases, the J end lost 0 bases, and 9 bases lay between the germline ends. Germline V gene sequence: CDR1 SGDLS, CDR2 YYNGEE. The CDR3 extends over 15 amino acids. The CDR3 sequence is CASSVGPAVNTEAFF. Here the CDR3 DNA reads TGTGCCAGCAGCGTAGGGCCGGCGGTGAACACTGAAGCTTTCTTT.

This clone was counted between two and nine times. The V and J genes are TRBV6-5 and TRBJ2-2; tentatively, D is TRBD2 (7 bases). V was clipped by 6 bases and J by 3 bases, with 14 bases between them. CDR3 size: 15 residues. Looked up from germline, CDR1 is MNHEY and CDR2 is SVGAGI. The CDR3 spells CASSGKGGDTGELFF. CDR3 in DNA: TGTGCCAGCAGCGGAAAGGGGGGGGACACCGGGGAGCTGTTTTTT.

The V gene is TRBV10-1, the J gene TRBJ2-1, with D possibly matching TRBD1 (6 bases). In germline, CDR1 is WNHNN, CDR2 SYGVQD (reference sequence). This CDR3 contains 16 residues. With 5 bases removed from V and 5 bases from J, the gap between germline ends came to 19 bases. CDR3 sequence (DNA): TGCGCCAGCAGTTTATCAACAGGGCCCCCCAACAATGAGCAGTTCTTC. The encoded protein is CASSLSTGPPNNEQFF.

The J gene is TRBJ1-1, the V gene TRBV5-3; a weak D match, TRBD1 (5 bases). TRBV5-3 is placed among ORFs of uncertain function. V was trimmed by 6 bases and J by 1 base, leaving 22 bases between them. The CDR3 is made up of 17 amino acids. CDR3 sequence (DNA): TGTGCCAGAAAAAGGATGGGGCGGAGAAGCCGGAACACTGAAGCTTTCTTT. Protein sequence: CARKRMGRRSRNTEAFF.

The V call is TRBV2, the J call TRBJ1-1, with 7 bases lining up with TRBD1. Trimming removed 10 bases from V and 1 base from J; junction bases left unmatched: 15. CDR3 length equals 16 residues. Germline loops: CDR1 SNHLY, CDR2 FYNNEI. CDR3 amino acids: CATQKARTGENTEAFF. As DNA, the CDR3 is TGTGCCACCCAAAAAGCACGGACAGGAGAGAACACTGAAGCTTTCTTT.